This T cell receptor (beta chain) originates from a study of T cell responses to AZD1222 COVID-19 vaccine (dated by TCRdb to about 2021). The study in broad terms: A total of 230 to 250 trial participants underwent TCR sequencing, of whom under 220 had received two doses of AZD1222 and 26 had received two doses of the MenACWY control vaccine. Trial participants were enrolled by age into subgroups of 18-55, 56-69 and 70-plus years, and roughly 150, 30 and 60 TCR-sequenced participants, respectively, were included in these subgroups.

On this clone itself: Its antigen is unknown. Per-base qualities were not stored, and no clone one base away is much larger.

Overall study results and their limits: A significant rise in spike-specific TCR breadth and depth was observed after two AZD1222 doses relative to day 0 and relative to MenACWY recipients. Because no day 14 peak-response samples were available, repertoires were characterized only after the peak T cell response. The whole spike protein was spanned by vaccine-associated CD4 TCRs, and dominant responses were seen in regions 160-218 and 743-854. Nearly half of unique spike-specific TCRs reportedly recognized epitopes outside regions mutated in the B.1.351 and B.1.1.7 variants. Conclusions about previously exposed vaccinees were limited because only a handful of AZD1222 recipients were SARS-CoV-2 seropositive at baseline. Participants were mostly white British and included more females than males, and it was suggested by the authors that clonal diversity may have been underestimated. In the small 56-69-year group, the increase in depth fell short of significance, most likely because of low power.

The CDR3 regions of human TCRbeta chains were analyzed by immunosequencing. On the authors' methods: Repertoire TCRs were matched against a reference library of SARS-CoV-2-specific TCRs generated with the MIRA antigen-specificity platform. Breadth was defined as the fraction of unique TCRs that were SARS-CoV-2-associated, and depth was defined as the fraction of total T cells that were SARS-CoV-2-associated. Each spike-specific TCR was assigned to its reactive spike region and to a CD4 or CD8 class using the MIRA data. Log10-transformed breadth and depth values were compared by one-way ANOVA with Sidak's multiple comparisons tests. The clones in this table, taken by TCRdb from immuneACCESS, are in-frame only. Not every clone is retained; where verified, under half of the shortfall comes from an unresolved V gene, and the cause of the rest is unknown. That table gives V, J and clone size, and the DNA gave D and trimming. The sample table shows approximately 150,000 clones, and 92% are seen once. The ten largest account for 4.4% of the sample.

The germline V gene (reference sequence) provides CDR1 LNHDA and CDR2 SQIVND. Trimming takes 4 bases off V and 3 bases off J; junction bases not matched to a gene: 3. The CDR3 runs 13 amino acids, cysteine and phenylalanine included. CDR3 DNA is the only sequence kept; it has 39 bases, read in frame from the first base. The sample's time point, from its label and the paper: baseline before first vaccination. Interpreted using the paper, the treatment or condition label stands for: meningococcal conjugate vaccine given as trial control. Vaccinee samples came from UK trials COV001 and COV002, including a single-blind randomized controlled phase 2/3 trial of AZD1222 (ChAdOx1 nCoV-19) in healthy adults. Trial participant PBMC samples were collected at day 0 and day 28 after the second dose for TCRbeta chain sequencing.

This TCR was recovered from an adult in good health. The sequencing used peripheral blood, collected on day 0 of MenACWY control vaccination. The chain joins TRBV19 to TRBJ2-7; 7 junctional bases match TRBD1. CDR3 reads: CASSRGQIYEQYF. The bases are TGTGCCAGTAGTAGGGGACAGATCTACGAGCAGTACTTC.